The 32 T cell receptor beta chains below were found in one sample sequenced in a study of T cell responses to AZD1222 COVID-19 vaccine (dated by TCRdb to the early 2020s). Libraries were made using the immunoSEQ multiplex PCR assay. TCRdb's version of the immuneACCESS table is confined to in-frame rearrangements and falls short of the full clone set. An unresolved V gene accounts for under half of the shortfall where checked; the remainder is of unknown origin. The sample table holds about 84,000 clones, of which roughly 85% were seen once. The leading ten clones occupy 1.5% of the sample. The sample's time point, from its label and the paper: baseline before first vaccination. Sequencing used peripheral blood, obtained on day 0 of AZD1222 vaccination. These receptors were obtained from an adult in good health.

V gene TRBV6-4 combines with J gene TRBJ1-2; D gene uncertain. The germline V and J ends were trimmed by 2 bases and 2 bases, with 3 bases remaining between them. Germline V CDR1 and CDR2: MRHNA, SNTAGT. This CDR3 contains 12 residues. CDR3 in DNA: TGTGCCAGCAGTGACACGAACTATGGCTACACCTTC. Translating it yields CASSDTNYGYTF.

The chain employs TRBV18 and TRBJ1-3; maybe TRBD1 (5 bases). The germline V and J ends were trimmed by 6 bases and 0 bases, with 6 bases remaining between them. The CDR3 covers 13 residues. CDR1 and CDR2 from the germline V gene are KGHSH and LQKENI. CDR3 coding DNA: TGTGCCAGCTCGGGGGGCTCTGGAAACACCATATATTTT. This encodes CASSGGSGNTIYF.

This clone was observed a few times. The CDR3 reads CAWSRGGQWNTEAFF. In nucleotides, the CDR3 is TGTGCCTGGAGCAGAGGGGGGCAGTGGAACACTGAAGCTTTCTTT. The chain couples TRBV30 to TRBJ1-1, with D possibly being TRBD1 (6 bases). The germline V gene encodes CDR1 GTSNPN and CDR2 SVGIG (reference sequence). The length of the CDR3 is 15 residues. Deletions cut 3 bases from V and 1 base from J, with 15 bases between.

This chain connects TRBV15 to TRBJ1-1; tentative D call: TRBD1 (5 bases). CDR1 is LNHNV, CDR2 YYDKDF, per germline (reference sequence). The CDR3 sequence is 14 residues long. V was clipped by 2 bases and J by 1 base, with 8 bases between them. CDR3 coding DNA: TGTGCCACCAGCAGACGGGACGGGAACACTGAAGCTTTCTTT. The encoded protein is CATSRRDGNTEAFF.

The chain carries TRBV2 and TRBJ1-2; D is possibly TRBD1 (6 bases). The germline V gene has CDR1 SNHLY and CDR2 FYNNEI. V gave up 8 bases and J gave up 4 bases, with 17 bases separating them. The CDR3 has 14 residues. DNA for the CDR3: TGTGCCAGCTCGCGGGGGGCCGGGGGCTATGGCTACACCTTC. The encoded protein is CASSRGAGGYGYTF.

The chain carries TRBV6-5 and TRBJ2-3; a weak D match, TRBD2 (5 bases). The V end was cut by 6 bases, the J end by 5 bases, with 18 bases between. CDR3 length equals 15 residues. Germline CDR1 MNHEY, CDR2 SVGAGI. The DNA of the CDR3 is TGTGCCAGCAGCCGATACGACGGAGGAATAGATACGCAGTATTTT. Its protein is CASSRYDGGIDTQYF.

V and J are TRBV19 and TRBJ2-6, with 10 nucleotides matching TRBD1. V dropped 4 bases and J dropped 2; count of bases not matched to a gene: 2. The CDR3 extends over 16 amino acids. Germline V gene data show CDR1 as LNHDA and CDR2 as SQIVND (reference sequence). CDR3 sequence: CASSRDRGTGANVLTF. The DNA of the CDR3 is TGTGCCAGTAGTAGGGACAGGGGAACTGGGGCCAACGTCCTGACTTTC.

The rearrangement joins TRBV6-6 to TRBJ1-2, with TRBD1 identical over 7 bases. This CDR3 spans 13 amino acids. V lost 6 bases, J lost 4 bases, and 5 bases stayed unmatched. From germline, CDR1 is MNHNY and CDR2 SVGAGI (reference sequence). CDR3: CASRSGTVYGYTF. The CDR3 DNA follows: TGTGCCAGCAGATCCGGGACAGTCTATGGCTACACCTTC.

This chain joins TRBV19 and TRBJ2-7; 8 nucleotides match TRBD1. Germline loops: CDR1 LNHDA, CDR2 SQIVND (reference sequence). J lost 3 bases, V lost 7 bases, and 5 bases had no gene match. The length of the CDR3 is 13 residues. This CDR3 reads CASTDRVSYEQYF. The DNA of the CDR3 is TGTGCCAGTACGGACAGGGTAAGCTACGAGCAGTACTTC. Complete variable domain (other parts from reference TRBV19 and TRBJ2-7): DGGITQSPKYLFRKEGQNVTLSCEQNLNHDAMYWYRQDPGQGLRLIYYSQIVNDFQKGDIAEGYSVSREKKESFPLTVTSAQKNPTAFYLCASTDRVSYEQYFGPGTRLTVT.

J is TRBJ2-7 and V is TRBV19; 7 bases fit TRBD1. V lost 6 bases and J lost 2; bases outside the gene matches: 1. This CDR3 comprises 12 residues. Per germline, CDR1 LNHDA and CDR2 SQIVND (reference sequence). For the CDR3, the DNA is TGTGCCAGTAGGGACAGGACCTACGAGCAGTACTTC. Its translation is CASRDRTYEQYF.

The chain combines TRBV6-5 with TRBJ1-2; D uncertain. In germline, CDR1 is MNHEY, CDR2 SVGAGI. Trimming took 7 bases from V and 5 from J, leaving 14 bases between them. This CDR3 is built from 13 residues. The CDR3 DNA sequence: TGTGCCAGCACAGGACGGGATCTTTATGGCTACACCTTC. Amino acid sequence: CASTGRDLYGYTF.

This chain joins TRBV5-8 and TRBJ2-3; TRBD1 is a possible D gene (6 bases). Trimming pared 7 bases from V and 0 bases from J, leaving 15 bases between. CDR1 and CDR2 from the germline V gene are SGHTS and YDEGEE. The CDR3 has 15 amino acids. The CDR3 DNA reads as TGTGCCAGCGGAGACAGGCGTGGTAGCACAGATACGCAGTATTTT. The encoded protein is CASGDRRGSTDTQYF.

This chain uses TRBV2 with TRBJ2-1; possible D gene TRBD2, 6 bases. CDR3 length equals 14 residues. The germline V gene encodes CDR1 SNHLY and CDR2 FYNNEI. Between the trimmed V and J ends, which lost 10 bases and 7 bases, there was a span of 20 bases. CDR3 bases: TGTGCCACTACGTCAACGGGAGTAGTGAATGAGCAGTTCTTC. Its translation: CATTSTGVVNEQFF.

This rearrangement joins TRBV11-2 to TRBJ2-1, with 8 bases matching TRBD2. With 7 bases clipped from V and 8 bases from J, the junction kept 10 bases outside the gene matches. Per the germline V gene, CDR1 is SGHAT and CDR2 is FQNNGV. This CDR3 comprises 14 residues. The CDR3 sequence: CASTSQRESYEQFF. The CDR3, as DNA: TGTGCCAGCACTAGCCAGCGGGAGAGCTATGAGCAGTTCTTC.

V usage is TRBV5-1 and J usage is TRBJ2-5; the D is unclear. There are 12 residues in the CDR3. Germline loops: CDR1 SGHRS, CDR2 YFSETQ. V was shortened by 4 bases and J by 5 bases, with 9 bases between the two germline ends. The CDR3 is CASSVARETQYF. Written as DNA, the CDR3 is TGCGCCAGCAGCGTAGCCAGGGAGACCCAGTACTTC.

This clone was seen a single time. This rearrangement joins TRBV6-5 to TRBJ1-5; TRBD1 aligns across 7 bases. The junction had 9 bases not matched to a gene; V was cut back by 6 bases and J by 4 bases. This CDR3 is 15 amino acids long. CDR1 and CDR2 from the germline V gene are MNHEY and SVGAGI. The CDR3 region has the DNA TGTGCCAGCAGGCGCAACAGGGGAGGAAATCAGCCCCAGCATTTT. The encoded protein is CASRRNRGGNQPQHF.

CDR3 DNA: TGTGCCAGCAGTTACGTCGAGGGTGTTGGAGCTTTCTTT. Translation: CASSYVEGVGAFF. The gene calls are TRBV6-2 or TRBV6-3 and TRBJ1-1; D not certain. Trimming cost V 2 bases and J 10 bases, with 14 bases left between them. Germline V lookup: CDR1 MNHEY, CDR2 SVGEGT. The CDR3 totals 13 residues.

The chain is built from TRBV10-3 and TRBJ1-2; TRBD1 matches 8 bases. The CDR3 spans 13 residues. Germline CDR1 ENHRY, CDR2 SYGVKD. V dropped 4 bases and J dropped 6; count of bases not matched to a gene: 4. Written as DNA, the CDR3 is TGTGCCATCAGTGGTGGACAGGGCAATGGCTACACCTTC. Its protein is CAISGGQGNGYTF.

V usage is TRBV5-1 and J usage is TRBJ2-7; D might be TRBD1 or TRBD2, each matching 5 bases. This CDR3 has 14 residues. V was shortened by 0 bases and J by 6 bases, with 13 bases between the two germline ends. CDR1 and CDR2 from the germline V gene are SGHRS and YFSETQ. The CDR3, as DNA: TGCGCCAGCAGCTTGGTTTTAGAGGGGCTCGAGCAGTACTTC. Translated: CASSLVLEGLEQYF.

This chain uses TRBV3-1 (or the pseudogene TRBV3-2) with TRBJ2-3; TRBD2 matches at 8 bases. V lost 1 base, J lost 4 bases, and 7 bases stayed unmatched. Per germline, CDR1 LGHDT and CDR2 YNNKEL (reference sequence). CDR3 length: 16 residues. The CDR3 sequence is CASSQVLAGISDTQYF. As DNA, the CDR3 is TGTGCCAGCAGCCAAGTATTAGCGGGAATTTCAGATACGCAGTATTTT.

DNA for the CDR3: TGCGCCAGCAGCTTGACACCGGGACAGAGCTACGAGCAGTACTTC. Its protein is CASSLTPGQSYEQYF. The V gene is TRBV5-1, the J gene TRBJ2-7; the match to TRBD1 covers 7 bases. Trimming cost V 1 base and J 3 bases; bases outside gene matches: 7. The CDR3 is 15 amino acids. Germline V CDR1 and CDR2: SGHRS, YFSETQ.

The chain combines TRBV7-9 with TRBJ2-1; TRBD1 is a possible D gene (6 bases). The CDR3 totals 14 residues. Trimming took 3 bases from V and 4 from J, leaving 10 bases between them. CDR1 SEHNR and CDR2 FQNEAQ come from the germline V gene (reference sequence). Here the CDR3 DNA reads TGTGCCAGCAGCTTGTCAGGGGCTTACAATGAGCAGTTCTTC. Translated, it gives CASSLSGAYNEQFF.

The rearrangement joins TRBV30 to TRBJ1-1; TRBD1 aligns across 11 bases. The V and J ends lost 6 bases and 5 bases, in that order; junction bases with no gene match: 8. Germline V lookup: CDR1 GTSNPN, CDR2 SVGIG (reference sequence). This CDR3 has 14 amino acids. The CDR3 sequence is CACPGTGGWTEAFF. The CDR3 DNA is TGTGCCTGCCCCGGGACAGGGGGTTGGACTGAAGCTTTCTTT. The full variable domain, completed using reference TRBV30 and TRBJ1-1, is SQTIHQWPATLVQPVGSPLSLECTVEGTSNPNLYWYRQAAGRGLQLLFYSVGIGQISSEVPQNLSASRPQDRQFILSSKKLLLSDSGFYLCACPGTGGWTEAFFGQGTRLTVV.

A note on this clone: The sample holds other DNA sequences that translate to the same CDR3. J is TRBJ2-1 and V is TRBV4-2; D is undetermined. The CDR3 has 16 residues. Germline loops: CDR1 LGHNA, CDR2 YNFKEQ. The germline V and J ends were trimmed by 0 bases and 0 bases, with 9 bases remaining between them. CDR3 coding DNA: TGTGCCAGCAGCCAAGATCGCCAAAGCTCCTACAATGAGCAGTTCTTC. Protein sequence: CASSQDRQSSYNEQFF.

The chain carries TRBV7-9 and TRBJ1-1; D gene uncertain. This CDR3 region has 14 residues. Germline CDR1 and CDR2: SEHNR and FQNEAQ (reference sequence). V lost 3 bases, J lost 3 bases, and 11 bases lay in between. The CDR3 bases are TGTGCCAGCAGCTTCGGCAGCGAAGACACTGAAGCTTTCTTT. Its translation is CASSFGSEDTEAFF. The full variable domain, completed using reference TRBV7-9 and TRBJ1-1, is DTGVSQNPRHKITKRGQNVTFRCDPISEHNRLYWYRQTLGQGPEFLTYFQNEAQLEKSRLLSDRFSAERPKGSFSTLEIQRTEQGDSAMYLCASSFGSEDTEAFFGQGTRLTVV.

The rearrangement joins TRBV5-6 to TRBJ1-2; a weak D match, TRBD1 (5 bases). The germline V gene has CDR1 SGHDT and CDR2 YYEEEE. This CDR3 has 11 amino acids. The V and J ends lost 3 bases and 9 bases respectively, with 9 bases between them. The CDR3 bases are TGTGCCAGCAGCTCAGGGTTTAGCTACACCTTC. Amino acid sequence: CASSSGFSYTF.

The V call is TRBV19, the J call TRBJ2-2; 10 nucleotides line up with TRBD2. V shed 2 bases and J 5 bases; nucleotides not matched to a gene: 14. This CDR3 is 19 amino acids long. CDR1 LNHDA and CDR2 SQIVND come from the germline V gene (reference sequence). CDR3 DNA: TGTGCCAGTAGTATACCATCTAGCGGGGGTATCAGAATTACCGGGGAGCTGTTTTTT. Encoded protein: CASSIPSSGGIRITGELFF.

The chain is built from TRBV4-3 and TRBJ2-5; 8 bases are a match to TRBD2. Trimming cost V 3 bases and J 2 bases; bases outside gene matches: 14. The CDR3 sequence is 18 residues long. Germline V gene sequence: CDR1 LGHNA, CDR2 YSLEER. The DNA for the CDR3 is TGCGCCAGCAGCCAGCTACCCGGGGTTCGGGAGGGGCAAGAGACCCAGTACTTC. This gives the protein CASSQLPGVREGQETQYF.

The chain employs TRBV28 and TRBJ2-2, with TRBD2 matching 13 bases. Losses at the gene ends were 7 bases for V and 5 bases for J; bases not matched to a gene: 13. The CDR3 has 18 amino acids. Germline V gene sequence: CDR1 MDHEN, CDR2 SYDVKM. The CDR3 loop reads CASTWTSGRRGRTGELFF. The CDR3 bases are TGTGCCAGCACATGGACTAGCGGGAGAAGGGGTCGGACCGGGGAGCTGTTTTTT.

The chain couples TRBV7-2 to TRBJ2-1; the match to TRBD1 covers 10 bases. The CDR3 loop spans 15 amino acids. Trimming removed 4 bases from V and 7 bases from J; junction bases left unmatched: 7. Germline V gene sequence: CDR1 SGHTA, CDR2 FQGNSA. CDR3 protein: CASSSSGTGVNEQFF. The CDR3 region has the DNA TGTGCCAGCAGCTCAAGCGGGACAGGGGTAAATGAGCAGTTCTTC.

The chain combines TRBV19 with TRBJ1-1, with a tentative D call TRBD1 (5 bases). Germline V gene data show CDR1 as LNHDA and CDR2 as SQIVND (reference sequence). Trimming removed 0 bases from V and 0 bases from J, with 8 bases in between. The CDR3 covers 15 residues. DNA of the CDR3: TGTGCCAGTAGTATAGATCCCAGGGTGAACACTGAAGCTTTCTTT. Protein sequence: CASSIDPRVNTEAFF.

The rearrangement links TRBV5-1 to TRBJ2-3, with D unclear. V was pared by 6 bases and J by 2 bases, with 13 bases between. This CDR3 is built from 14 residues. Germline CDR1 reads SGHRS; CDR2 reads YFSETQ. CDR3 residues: CASNPGLLTDTQYF. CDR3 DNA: TGCGCCAGCAATCCGGGCTTGCTCACAGATACGCAGTATTTT.